This T cell receptor (beta chain) was found in a study of patients and donors after allogeneic stem cell transplantation (dated by TCRdb to about 2020). The method was RT-PCR. Data came from a NextSeq 550. Clones were called with MiXCR by TCRdb after fastp trimmed the public reads at Q25, and only in-frame beta chains were retained. CDR3 protein duplicates are merged, each entry listing the most common genes and DNA. The sample contains a few hundred thousand distinct CDR3 sequences, 13% to 15% of them found a single time. Around 10% of the sample lies in the top ten. Reading from cysteine to phenylalanine, the CDR3 counts 14 amino acids. Only the CDR3 DNA stays, 42 bases, in frame from base 1. V and J are truncated by 3 bases and 1 base respectively, leaving an intervening sequence of 10 bases. Reading the germline V gene (reference sequence) gives CDR1 GTSNPN and CDR2 SVGIG. Concerning this clonotype: No cognate antigen has been identified for it. Per-base quality was not reported, and no clone a single base away is much larger than it.

The chain employs TRBV30 and TRBJ1-5; the D gene is unclear. The sequencing input was blood, either unsorted or a sorted T cell fraction (not recorded which). This TCR was recovered from a human donor who was either an allogeneic HSCT recipient or a stem cell or donor lymphocyte infusion donor (not recorded which). It is not recorded whose cells these are; they may come from a transplant donor. The CDR3 amino acid sequence is: CAWRSAFSNQPQHF. The sequenced DNA: TGTGCCTGGAGGAGCGCGTTCAGCAATCAGCCCCAGCATTTT.